One and the same sample provided the 26 T cell receptor beta chains below, sequenced in a study of PD-L1 blockade in urothelial cancer. Repertoires were generated with immunoSEQ multiplex PCR, while TCRdb's copy carries only in-frame clones and drops some. In the table there are over 65,000 clones, around 80% of which are singletons. Sequences were derived from PBMCs, sampled around atezolizumab (anti-PD-L1) treatment. The receptors were gathered from a man between 65 and 80 years old with urothelial cancer.

This clone was seen a handful of times. This sequence joins TRBV11-3 and TRBJ1-1; D remains ambiguous. CDR3 length equals 14 residues. Trimming took off 3 bases at V and 4 bases at J, with 12 bases between the two ends. Germline-derived CDR1 and CDR2 are SGHNT and YENEEA. CDR3 sequence: CASSFPSSSTEAFF. The CDR3 coding sequence is TGTGCCAGCAGCTTTCCCTCGAGTTCCACTGAAGCTTTCTTT.

This chain links TRBV19 with TRBJ2-1, with TRBD2 matching 7 bases. The CDR3 runs 14 residues. V trimming: 3 bases; J trimming: 7 bases; junction bases outside the gene matches: 6. Germline lookup yields CDR1 LNHDA and CDR2 SQIVND (reference sequence). The CDR3 DNA reads as TGTGCCAGTAGTATGAGTAGCGGGCGGAATGAGCAGTTCTTC. Translated, it gives CASSMSSGRNEQFF.

This clone was detected once. The chain recombines TRBV11-2 with TRBJ2-2; 8 bases match TRBD2. Germline CDR1 is SGHAT and CDR2 is FQNNGV. The trim removed 3 bases at V and 6 bases at J, leaving 12 bases unmatched. The CDR3 contains 17 residues. In DNA form, the CDR3 reads TGTGCCAGCAGCTTGGGGGGGAGCGGGAGTCTGGCCGGGGAGCTGTTTTTT. It translates to CASSLGGSGSLAGELFF. Supplemented by reference TRBV11-2 and TRBJ2-2, the full variable domain reads EAGVAQSPRYKIIEKRQSVAFWCNPISGHATLYWYQQILGQGPKLLIQFQNNGVVDDSQLPKDRFSAERLKGVDSTLKIQPAKLEDSAVYLCASSLGGSGSLAGELFFGEGSRLTVL.

The chain carries TRBV19 and TRBJ1-2, with 7 bases fitting TRBD1. After removal of 7 bases from V and 0 bases from J, the junction contained 5 bases not matched to a gene. Germline-derived CDR1 and CDR2 are LNHDA and SQIVND (reference sequence). CDR3 length: 14 amino acids. The CDR3 is CASTTRGSNYGYTF. CDR3 bases: TGTGCCAGTACCACCAGGGGGTCTAACTATGGCTACACCTTC.

The chain employs TRBV27 and TRBJ2-7, with a tentative D call TRBD2 (6 bases). This CDR3 spans 15 amino acids. The germline V gene has CDR1 MNHEY and CDR2 SMNVEV (reference sequence). Trimming pared 4 bases from V and 3 bases from J, leaving 16 bases between. The CDR3 reads CASSSPGTGVYEQYF. DNA of the CDR3: TGTGCCAGCAGTTCCCCCGGGACTGGGGTCTACGAGCAGTACTTC.

This chain joins TRBV6-4 and TRBJ2-6, with TRBD1 matching over 7 bases. This CDR3 has 16 amino acids. V was pared by 3 bases and J by 4 bases, with 6 bases of the junction left unmatched. In germline, CDR1 is MRHNA, CDR2 SNTAGT. The CDR3 here is CASSETGAGGANVLTF. The CDR3 DNA follows: TGTGCCAGCAGTGAAACAGGGGCTGGCGGGGCCAACGTCCTGACTTTC.

The chain is built from TRBV28 and TRBJ2-2; D remains unclear. V was cut by 4 bases and J by 0 bases, with 18 bases left in between. CDR1 and CDR2 (germline): MDHEN, SYDVKM. CDR3 size: 18 residues. CDR3 DNA: TGTGCCAGCAGTTCGCCTCTAGGTTCAACTCCGAACACCGGGGAGCTGTTTTTT. It specifies CASSSPLGSTPNTGELFF.

This clone was observed a single time. The chain links TRBV27 to TRBJ1-2, with 8 positions matching TRBD1. CDR3 length: 13 amino acids. V dropped 7 bases and J dropped 7; count of bases not matched to a gene: 8. Germline CDR1 MNHEY, CDR2 SMNVEV (reference sequence). The CDR3 region has the DNA TGTGCCAGCAAAGGACAGGGAGGAAGTGGCTACACCTTC. Protein sequence: CASKGQGGSGYTF.

The chain employs TRBV19 and TRBJ2-6; TRBD1 might be the D (6 bases). CDR1 is LNHDA and CDR2 is SQIVND in the germline V gene (reference sequence). Trimming took 5 bases from V and 4 from J, leaving 12 bases between them. The CDR3 runs 15 residues. The CDR3 DNA reads as TGTGCCAGTAGTGCTACAGGGACGGGGGCCAACGTCCTGACTTTC. This translates into CASSATGTGANVLTF.

This chain connects TRBV5-1 to TRBJ1-1; 7 nucleotides agree with TRBD1. CDR3 length: 12 residues. Germline V gives CDR1 SGHRS, CDR2 YFSETQ. With V trimmed by 4 bases and J by 5 bases, 2 bases remained unmatched. The CDR3 spells CASSETGTEAFF. CDR3 nucleotide sequence: TGCGCCAGCAGCGAGACAGGGACTGAAGCTTTCTTT. The entire variable domain, with the rest obtained from reference TRBV5-1 and TRBJ1-1, is as follows: KAGVTQTPRYLIKTRGQQVTLSCSPISGHRSVSWYQQTPGQGLQFLFEYFSETQRNKGNFPGRFSGRQFSNSRSEMNVSTLELGDSALYLCASSETGTEAFFGQGTRLTVV.

This clone was detected once. The chain combines TRBV18 with TRBJ2-7; TRBD2 agrees at 10 bases. Germline lookup yields CDR1 KGHSH and CDR2 LQKENI. The CDR3 runs 14 residues. V was pared by 6 bases and J by 3 bases, with 5 bases of the junction left unmatched. CDR3 residues: CASSPPSGSYEQYF. The CDR3, as DNA: TGTGCCAGCTCCCCGCCTAGCGGGAGCTACGAGCAGTACTTC.

The genes are TRBV7-9 and TRBJ2-7; 9 bases fit TRBD1. Germline CDR1 is SEHNR and CDR2 is FQNEAQ (reference sequence). The CDR3 is 15 amino acids. J gave up 0 bases and V 5 bases, and 5 bases lay outside the gene matches. The CDR3 bases are TGTGCCAGCAGCGCCAGGGACAGGGCCTCCTACGAGCAGTACTTC. The encoded protein is CASSARDRASYEQYF.

The J gene is TRBJ2-2, the V gene TRBV7-6; no reliable D call. V lost 3 bases, J lost 4 bases, and 12 bases lay in between. There are 15 residues in the CDR3. Germline CDR1 and CDR2: SGHVS and FNYEAQ. CDR3 bases: TGTGCCAGCAGCTTCGTTAGTCTTGGCACCGGGGAGCTGTTTTTT. Protein sequence: CASSFVSLGTGELFF.

The gene calls are TRBV30 and TRBJ2-5; D is perhaps TRBD2 (6 bases). The CDR3 loop spans 14 amino acids. CDR1 is GTSNPN and CDR2 is SVGIG in the germline V gene (reference sequence). The V gene lost 6 bases and the J gene lost 5 bases, with 19 bases spanning the gap. The DNA of the CDR3 is TGTGCCTGCCTCACCAGAGGGGCGGGGGAGACCCAGTACTTC. Translated, it gives CACLTRGAGETQYF.

The chain uses TRBV10-3 and TRBJ2-7; possible D gene TRBD1, 5 bases. There are 14 residues in the CDR3. CDR1 and CDR2 (germline): ENHRY, SYGVKD. V lost 5 bases, J lost 2 bases, and 13 bases lay in between. CDR3 in DNA: TGTGCCATCAGTAAGGTCGCAGGGACCTACGAGCAGTACTTC. It codes for CAISKVAGTYEQYF.

The rearrangement joins TRBV7-2 to TRBJ2-5, with 12 positions matching TRBD2. Trimming at V came to 0 bases and at J to 3 bases, leaving 8 bases not matched to a gene. Germline loops: CDR1 SGHTA, CDR2 FQGNSA. The CDR3 loop spans 18 amino acids. The CDR3 region has the DNA TGTGCCAGCAGCTTAGCGCTAAGACTAGCGGGAGTTAAAGAGACCCAGTACTTC. This sequence encodes CASSLALRLAGVKETQYF.

The chain couples TRBV27 to TRBJ1-5, with D possibly being TRBD1 (6 bases). Trimming stripped 2 bases from V and 11 bases from J, with 13 bases between. Germline-derived CDR1 and CDR2 are MNHEY and SMNVEV (reference sequence). The CDR3 sequence is 13 residues long. The CDR3: CASSLMGEGAQHF. The CDR3 DNA follows: TGTGCCAGCAGTTTAATGGGTGAGGGGGCCCAGCATTTT.

The rearrangement links TRBV6-6 to TRBJ2-5; 11 positions match TRBD1. Germline CDR1 is MNHNY and CDR2 is SVGAGI (reference sequence). Trimming took 2 bases from V and 4 from J; bases not matched to a gene: 6. This CDR3 has 16 residues. In DNA form, the CDR3 reads TGTGCCAGCAGTTACGGACAGGGGGCGCGGGGAGAGACCCAGTACTTC. Its protein product is CASSYGQGARGETQYF.

The rearrangement joins TRBV11-2 to TRBJ1-1; 7 bases match TRBD1. Germline V gene data show CDR1 as SGHAT and CDR2 as FQNNGV. Trimming removed 2 bases from V and 2 bases from J; junction bases left unmatched: 5. The CDR3 is 15 residues long. As DNA, the CDR3 is TGTGCCAGCAGCTTATCAGACAGGGCAAACACTGAAGCTTTCTTT. Residues: CASSLSDRANTEAFF.

The genes are TRBV19 and TRBJ2-7; 7 nucleotides align to TRBD2. After removal of 6 bases from V and 3 bases from J, the junction contained 5 bases not matched to a gene. Germline CDR1 and CDR2: LNHDA and SQIVND (reference sequence). CDR3 size: 13 residues. The CDR3 DNA reads TGTGCCAGTAGGGGCGGGAGTGTCTACGAGCAGTACTTC. Protein: CASRGGSVYEQYF.

This clone was counted a few times. The V call is TRBV25-1, the J call TRBJ1-2, with 9 nucleotides matching TRBD1. The CDR3 length is 15 residues. The V gene end was trimmed by 0 bases and the J gene end by 6 bases; junction bases not matched to a gene: 5. CDR1 and CDR2 from the germline V gene are MGHDK and SYGVNS. CDR3 sequence: CASSEYGTGNDGYTF. In DNA form, the CDR3 reads TGTGCCAGCAGTGAATACGGGACAGGGAACGATGGCTACACCTTC.

The V and J genes are TRBV19 and TRBJ1-4; D is undetermined. CDR3 length equals 16 residues. The germline V and J ends were trimmed by 5 bases and 7 bases, with 20 bases remaining between them. Per germline, CDR1 LNHDA and CDR2 SQIVND (reference sequence). CDR3: CASSVKPGASGEKLFF. In nucleotides, the CDR3 is TGTGCCAGTAGTGTTAAGCCGGGAGCCAGCGGTGAAAAACTGTTTTTT.

J is TRBJ2-7 and V is TRBV11-3, with D perhaps matching TRBD1 (5 bases). The germline V and J ends were trimmed by 0 bases and 6 bases, with 18 bases remaining between them. Germline V gene data show CDR1 as SGHNT and CDR2 as YENEEA. The CDR3 runs to 16 residues. The CDR3 DNA follows: TGTGCCAGCAGCTTAGAGGACACTCACCGGCCTCGCGAGCAGTACTTC. It yields the protein CASSLEDTHRPREQYF. The whole variable domain, remainder taken from reference TRBV11-3 and TRBJ2-7, is EAGVVQSPRYKIIEKKQPVAFWCNPISGHNTLYWYLQNLGQGPELLIRYENEEAVDDSQLPKDRFSAERLKGVDSTLKIQPAELGDSAVYLCASSLEDTHRPREQYFGPGTRLTVT.

The gene calls are TRBV7-3 and TRBJ2-7, with 10 bases identical to TRBD1. V gave up 2 bases and J gave up 3 bases; unmatched junction bases: 7. CDR1 and CDR2 from the germline V gene are SGHTA and FQGTGA. The CDR3 totals 16 residues. The CDR3 nucleotides are TGTGCCAGCAGCTTATTCGGGACAGGGGACATCTACGAGCAGTACTTC. Translated, it gives CASSLFGTGDIYEQYF. The complete variable domain, with remaining parts taken from reference TRBV7-3 and TRBJ2-7, reads GAGVSQTPSNKVTEKGKYVELRCDPISGHTALYWYRQSLGQGPEFLIYFQGTGAADDSGLPNDRFFAVRPEGSVSTLKIQRTERGDSAVYLCASSLFGTGDIYEQYFGPGTRLTVT.

The CDR3 DNA sequence: TGTGCCAGCAGCTCTGGGGGGTACGAGCAGTACTTC. It encodes CASSSGGYEQYF. The chain joins TRBV5-4 to TRBJ2-7; D may be TRBD2 (6 bases). The CDR3 loop spans 12 amino acids. The germline V gene has CDR1 SGHNT and CDR2 YYREEE (reference sequence). The V gene lost 3 bases and the J gene lost 4 bases, with 8 bases spanning the gap.

The rearrangement links TRBV5-1 to TRBJ2-5; 9 bases are shared with TRBD2. The J segment lost 4 bases and the V segment lost 5 bases, leaving 9 bases of the junction unmatched. This CDR3 is 15 amino acids long. The germline V gene encodes CDR1 SGHRS and CDR2 YFSETQ. Here the CDR3 DNA reads TGCGCCAGCAGTAGCGGGAGTGGGGTAAGAGAGACCCAGTACTTC. As protein: CASSSGSGVRETQYF.